The sequence of this T cell receptor beta chain was determined in a study of blood T cell repertoires in COVID-19. Generated by immunoSEQ multiplex PCR, the TCRdb table keeps only in-frame clones and is missing some. The sample has about 120,000 clones, about 90% seen once. Germline V lookup: CDR1 MDHEN, CDR2 SYDVKM. The J segment lost 7 bases and the V segment lost 3 bases, leaving 7 bases of the junction unmatched. The CDR3 runs 15 residues. Sequenced material: peripheral blood. The V gene is TRBV28, the J gene TRBJ1-4, with 8 bases identical to TRBD1. The sequence derives from a human donor in a cohort sampled during active COVID-19. CDR3 sequence reads: CASSFQGAMVEKLFF. CDR3 coding DNA: TGTGCCAGCAGTTTTCAGGGGGCAATGGTTGAAAAACTGTTTTTT.